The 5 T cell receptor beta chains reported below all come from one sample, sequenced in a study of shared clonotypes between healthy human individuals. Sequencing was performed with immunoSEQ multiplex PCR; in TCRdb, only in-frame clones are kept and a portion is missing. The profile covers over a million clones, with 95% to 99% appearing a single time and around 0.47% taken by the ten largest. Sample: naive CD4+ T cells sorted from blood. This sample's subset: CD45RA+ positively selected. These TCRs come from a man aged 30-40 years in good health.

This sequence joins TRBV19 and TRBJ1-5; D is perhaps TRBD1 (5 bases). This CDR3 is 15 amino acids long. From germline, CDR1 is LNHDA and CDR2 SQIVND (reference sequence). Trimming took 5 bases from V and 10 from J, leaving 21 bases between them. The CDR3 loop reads CASSGAWGGIGPQHF. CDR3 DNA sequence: TGTGCCAGTAGTGGGGCTTGGGGAGGAATTGGCCCCCAGCATTTT.

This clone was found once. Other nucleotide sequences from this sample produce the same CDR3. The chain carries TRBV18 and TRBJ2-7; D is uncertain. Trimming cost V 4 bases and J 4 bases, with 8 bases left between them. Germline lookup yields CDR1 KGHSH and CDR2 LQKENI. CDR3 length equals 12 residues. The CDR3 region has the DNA TGTGCCAGCTCACGACTGGGATACGAGCAGTACTTC. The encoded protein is CASSRLGYEQYF.

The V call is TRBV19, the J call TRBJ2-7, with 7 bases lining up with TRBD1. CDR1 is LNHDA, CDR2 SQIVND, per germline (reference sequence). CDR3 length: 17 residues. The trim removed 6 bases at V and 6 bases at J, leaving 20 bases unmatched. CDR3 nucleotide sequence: TGTGCCAGTAGAAGGTCGGGACAGCTAGTCAAGTTCGGCGAGCAGTACTTC. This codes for CASRRSGQLVKFGEQYF.

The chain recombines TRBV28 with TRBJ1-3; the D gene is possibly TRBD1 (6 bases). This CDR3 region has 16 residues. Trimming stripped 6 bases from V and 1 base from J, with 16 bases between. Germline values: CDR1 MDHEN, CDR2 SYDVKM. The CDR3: CASSPNQQGSGNTIYF. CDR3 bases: TGTGCCAGCAGCCCAAACCAACAGGGATCTGGAAACACCATATATTTT.

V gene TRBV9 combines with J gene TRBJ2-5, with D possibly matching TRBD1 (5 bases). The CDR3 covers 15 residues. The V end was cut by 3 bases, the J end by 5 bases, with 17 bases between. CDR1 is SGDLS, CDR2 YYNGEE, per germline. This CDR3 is CASSAPGLAGETQYF. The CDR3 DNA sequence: TGTGCCAGCAGCGCCCCAGGGTTAGCAGGGGAGACCCAGTACTTC.